This T cell receptor beta chain was found in a study of T cell repertoires in cytomegalovirus infection. Whole-study context: Newly reported HLA-C-restricted and thoroughly characterized HLA-B-restricted CMV epitopes were employed.

V was pared by 5 bases and J by 3 bases, with 10 bases of the junction left unmatched. This CDR3 comprises 16 residues. Germline V gives CDR1 MNHNS, CDR2 SASEGT. Study-wide points: Clonotype analysis showed dominance of the ex vivo response by HLA-C-restricted CMV-specific TCR beta clonotypes.

This clonotype occurred many times. Its target is unknown. TCRdb re-called the reads through MiXCR, storing one row per CDR3 protein. The table has about 570,000 distinct CDR3 sequences, 35% to 50% seen once. The receptor was derived from a human donor in good health (CMV status not recorded). Some clones in this sample may be carry-over from other donors' samples. The rearrangement joins TRBV6-1 to TRBJ2-7; 10 positions match TRBD1. The starting material was cultured PBMCs, obtained from culture after CMV antigen stimulation. The CDR3 is CASSLRRTGGSYEQYF. CDR3 in DNA: TGTGCCAGCAGTCTACGAAGGACAGGGGGTAGCTACGAGCAGTACTTC.